This T cell receptor (beta chain) derives from a study of cytomegalovirus exposure and HLA in healthy donors. Study summary: Of 398 genotyped donors, 70% to 85% clustered with self-reported Caucasian donors. Study-wide points: Apparent HLA restriction characterized most CMV-associated TCR beta chains in a later analysis.

Germline CDR1 is LNHDA and CDR2 is SQIVND (reference sequence). The CDR3 covers 14 residues. V dropped 5 bases and J dropped 3; count of bases not matched to a gene: 5. With regard to this clone: What it binds is not known.

The study ran its PCR with 60 Vbeta and 13 Jbeta primers. Clones were sequenced by immunoSEQ multiplex PCR, and TCRdb holds only the in-frame ones, with some missing. Among about 120,000 clones listed, about 76% were seen once. Material: PBMCs. This sequence originates from a woman aged 40 to 50 in good health and CMV-seronegative. The chain uses TRBV19 and TRBJ1-2; 8 positions agree with TRBD1. As DNA, the CDR3 is TGTGCCAGTAGTGAACAGGGGGATTACTATGGCTACACCTTC. Translated: CASSEQGDYYGYTF.